Below are 4 T cell receptor beta chains sequenced from a single sample in a study of cytotoxic CD8 clonotypes in ibrutinib-treated CLL. Assay: immunoSEQ multiplex PCR; the TCRdb copy retains only in-frame clones and omits some. The data contain some 310,000 clones, around four fifths of them seen just once; the ten biggest clones take up under 8.5%. This material consisted of PBMCs, taken before ibrutinib treatment. The receptors stem from a human donor with chronic lymphocytic leukemia.

The genes are TRBV7-8 and TRBJ2-2; 9 bases align to TRBD2. The CDR3 has 15 amino acids. The germline V gene encodes CDR1 SGHVS and CDR2 FQNEAQ. V gave up 6 bases and J gave up 1 base; unmatched junction bases: 3. CDR3 nucleotides: TGTGCCAGCAGACGGACTAGCGTGAACACCGGGGAGCTGTTTTTT. Amino acids: CASRRTSVNTGELFF.

The chain uses TRBV6-4 and TRBJ2-7, with 10 positions matching TRBD2. V was pared by 0 bases and J by 3 bases, with 2 bases of the junction left unmatched. The length of the CDR3 is 15 residues. Germline V lookup: CDR1 MRHNA, CDR2 SNTAGT. CDR3 sequence reads: CASSDSPSGSYEQYF. CDR3 bases: TGTGCCAGCAGTGACTCGCCTAGCGGGAGCTACGAGCAGTACTTC.

This chain joins TRBV10-2 and TRBJ1-4; weak D call: TRBD1 (6 bases). CDR1 and CDR2 from the germline V gene are WSHSY and SAAADI. This CDR3 is 16 amino acids long. The germline V and J ends were trimmed by 3 bases and 7 bases, with 18 bases remaining between them. The DNA for the CDR3 is TGCGCCAGCAGTGACCGGTCTTGGCAGGGGACTGAAAAACTGTTTTTT. This gives the protein CASSDRSWQGTEKLFF.

The gene calls are TRBV4-2 and TRBJ1-4; 9 bases line up with TRBD1. V gave up 2 bases and J gave up 1 base; unmatched junction bases: 14. Germline lookup yields CDR1 LGHNA and CDR2 YNFKEQ. The CDR3 has 20 amino acids. CDR3 protein: CASSQRGPGQGVGTNEKLFF. The DNA of the CDR3 is TGTGCCAGCAGCCAACGAGGTCCGGGACAGGGAGTAGGAACTAATGAAAAACTGTTTTTT.